In its sample, the clone carrying this T cell receptor beta chain was seen many times. A junction end diverges from the germline sequence, so it may reflect a read error. RNA transcripts gave rise to amplified TCR beta CDR3 regions. With the HTBI primer set, the TCR CDR3 went through a first round of RT-PCR. Via MiXCR, TCRdb re-called the multiplex PCR reads, giving one row per CDR3 protein. The sample has roughly 560,000 distinct CDR3 sequences; roughly 15% are singletons. Germline CDR1 and CDR2: SSHAT and FNYEAQ (reference sequence). The CDR3 has 12 residues. The data stem from a study of T cells in Graves' hyperthyroidism and ophthalmopathy.

Source material: blood. This sequence joins TRBV7-7 and TRBJ2-5; possible D gene TRBD2, 5 bases. The receptor was isolated from a middle-aged woman with Graves' ophthalmopathy. Here the CDR3 DNA reads TGTGCTAGCAGCGGAAGGGAGGAGACCCAGTACTTC. Amino acids: CASSGREETQYF.